Listed here are 10 T cell receptor beta chains from one sample, sequenced in a study of blood T cell repertoires in COVID-19. The assay was immunoSEQ multiplex PCR, and TCRdb's table has in-frame clones only and misses some. Of about 190,000 clones listed, about 81% were seen once; the top ten hold 12%. Sequencing used peripheral blood. The receptors were gathered from a woman aged 80 or over with COVID-19, enrolled during active disease.

The CDR3 sequence is CATSRRQRQNIQYF. The CDR3 DNA reads TGTGCCACCAGCAGAAGACAGAGACAAAACATTCAGTACTTC. The rearrangement uses TRBV15 and TRBJ2-4; possible D gene TRBD1, 5 bases. This CDR3 is built from 14 residues. Germline CDR1 and CDR2: LNHNV and YYDKDF (reference sequence). V gave up 2 bases and J gave up 5 bases, with 10 bases separating them.

This chain uses TRBV12-3 or TRBV12-4 with TRBJ2-7, with TRBD1 matching over 7 bases. This CDR3 is built from 13 residues. V gave up 6 bases and J gave up 4 bases; unmatched junction bases: 6. The CDR3 DNA follows: TGTGCCAGCAGATCACCCAGGGGGTACGAGCAGTACTTC. Translating it yields CASRSPRGYEQYF.

This chain joins TRBV2 and TRBJ1-2; TRBD1 might be the D (5 bases). CDR1 is SNHLY, CDR2 FYNNEI, per germline. CDR3 length: 16 amino acids. V was cut by 4 bases and J by 2 bases, with 17 bases left in between. The DNA of the CDR3 is TGTGCCAGCAGTGCCGTGGGGCCGCCCACGAACTATGGCTACACCTTC. It translates to CASSAVGPPTNYGYTF.

The chain employs TRBV19 and TRBJ2-7; 14 bases agree with TRBD2. From germline, CDR1 is LNHDA and CDR2 SQIVND (reference sequence). The CDR3 spans 17 residues. V lost 5 bases to trimming and J lost 5 bases; unmatched junction nucleotides: 11. CDR3 coding DNA: TGTGCCAGTAGTGGCGGGACTAGCGGGAGAGCTTCCCACGAGCAGTACTTC. This codes for CASSGGTSGRASHEQYF.

The chain joins TRBV5-4 to TRBJ2-7, with TRBD1 matching over 8 bases. The CDR3 runs to 14 residues. Germline CDR1 and CDR2: SGHNT and YYREEE (reference sequence). V was pared by 4 bases and J by 4 bases, with 7 bases of the junction left unmatched. CDR3 nucleotide sequence: TGTGCCAGCAGCCTCGGACAGGGTCAATACGAGCAGTACTTC. Its translation is CASSLGQGQYEQYF.

The chain is built from TRBV5-4 and TRBJ2-7, with D tentatively TRBD2 (5 bases). Trimming shortened V by 0 bases and J by 4 bases, and 17 bases separated the two germline ends. Germline loops: CDR1 SGHNT, CDR2 YYREEE (reference sequence). The CDR3 contains 16 residues. DNA of the CDR3: TGTGCCAGCAGCTTGGGCCGGGGTGGAGCGATTTACGAGCAGTACTTC. This translates into CASSLGRGGAIYEQYF.

This chain links TRBV5-1 with TRBJ2-1, with 12 bases that match TRBD2. Germline assignment: CDR1 SGHRS and CDR2 YFSETQ. There are 18 residues in the CDR3. The ends lost 3 bases at V and 3 bases at J; junction bases unmatched: 10. CDR3 nucleotides: TGCGCCAGCAGCTCCCTCACGACTAGCGGGAGTCACTACAATGAGCAGTTCTTC. Translation gives CASSSLTTSGSHYNEQFF.

This chain connects TRBV6-5 to TRBJ2-3, with a tentative D call TRBD1 (5 bases). This CDR3 contains 15 residues. V dropped 0 bases and J dropped 1 base, with 8 bases sitting between them. Germline V gene lookup returns CDR1 MNHEY and CDR2 SVGAGI. The CDR3 spells CASSYSGAGTDTQYF. The CDR3 nucleotides read TGTGCCAGCAGTTACTCAGGGGCGGGCACAGATACGCAGTATTTT.

The J gene is TRBJ1-1, the V gene TRBV29-1, with D hard to call. Germline V gene lookup returns CDR1 SQVTM and CDR2 ANQGSEA. This CDR3 is 12 amino acids long. The V end was cut by 6 bases, the J end by 0 bases, with 8 bases between. In DNA form, the CDR3 reads TGCAGCGTCGGGGTTATGAACACTGAAGCTTTCTTT. As protein: CSVGVMNTEAFF.

The V gene is TRBV12-3 or TRBV12-4, the J gene TRBJ2-7; a possible D gene is TRBD1 (5 bases). The CDR3 contains 11 residues. V shed 8 bases and J shed 5 bases, with 10 bases lying between them. This chain's CDR3 is CASGRGNEQYF. CDR3 nucleotides: TGTGCCAGCGGAAGGGGCAACGAGCAGTACTTC.